This record covers a single T cell receptor (beta chain). Its cognate antigen is unknown. The investigators amplified TCR beta CDR3 regions from RNA transcripts. HTBI primers were employed in a first-round RT-PCR of the TCR CDR3. TCRdb re-derived calls from the multiplex PCR reads in MiXCR, one entry per CDR3 protein. The table lists around 540,000 distinct CDR3 sequences, around 16% of them singletons. This specimen belongs to a study of T cells in Graves' hyperthyroidism and ophthalmopathy. Broader study findings: Ophthalmopathy, as predicted by the model, came a median about seven months after the prediction. Within blood appeared most thyroid clonotypes that had expanded above 0.001.

Duration under 3 months, a NOSPECS grade of at least 4, and a Clinical Activity Score of at least 3 characterized the ophthalmopathy patients. This sample holds PBMCs from less than 13 ml fresh peripheral blood. CDR1 is SGHDN, CDR2 FVKESK, per germline. This CDR3 has 15 residues. V dropped 1 base and J dropped 6; count of bases not matched to a gene: 3. The sample consisted of blood. This clonotype originated in a woman under 40 with Graves' ophthalmopathy. The chain recombines TRBV14 with TRBJ2-1; 10 bases are a match to TRBD2. In nucleotides, the CDR3 is TGTGCCAGCAGCCAAGCTAGCGGGAGCACCAATGAGCAGTTCTTC. Encoded protein: CASSQASGSTNEQFF.